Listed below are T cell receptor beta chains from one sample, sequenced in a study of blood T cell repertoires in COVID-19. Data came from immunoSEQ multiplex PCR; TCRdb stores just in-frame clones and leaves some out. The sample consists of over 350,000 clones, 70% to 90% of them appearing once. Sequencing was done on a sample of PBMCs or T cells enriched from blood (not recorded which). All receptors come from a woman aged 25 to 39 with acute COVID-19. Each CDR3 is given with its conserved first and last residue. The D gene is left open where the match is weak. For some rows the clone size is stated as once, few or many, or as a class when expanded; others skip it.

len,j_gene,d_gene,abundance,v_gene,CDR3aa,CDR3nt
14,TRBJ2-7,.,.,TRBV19,CASSSWTGSYEQYF,TGTGCCAGTAGTTCTTGGACTGGCTCCTACGAGCAGTACTTC
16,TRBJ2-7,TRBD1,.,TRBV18,CASSPPAPGGAYEQYF,TGTGCCAGCTCACCACCGGCGCCAGGGGGCGCGTACGAGCAGTACTTC
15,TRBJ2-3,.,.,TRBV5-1,CASSLGGYRTDTQYF,TGCGCCAGCAGCCTGGGAGGTTATCGCACAGATACGCAGTATTTT
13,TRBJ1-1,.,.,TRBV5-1,CASSPGGSTEAFF,TGCGCCAGCAGCCCGGGAGGGTCCACTGAAGCTTTCTTT
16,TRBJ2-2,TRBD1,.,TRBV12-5,CASGLAAGGAVGELFF,TGTGCTAGTGGTTTGGCCGCAGGGGGCGCGGTCGGGGAGCTGTTTTTT
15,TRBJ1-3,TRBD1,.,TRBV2,CASSSTGGSGNTIYF,TGTGCCAGCAGTTCGACAGGGGGCTCTGGAAACACCATATATTTT
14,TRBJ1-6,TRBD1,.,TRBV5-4,CASSRQGTSSPLHF,TGTGCCAGCAGCCGACAGGGTACCAGTTCACCCCTCCACTTT
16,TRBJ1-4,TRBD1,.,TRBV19,CASSPIKGQGGEKLFF,TGTGCCAGTAGTCCCATCAAGGGACAGGGCGGGGAAAAACTGTTTTTT
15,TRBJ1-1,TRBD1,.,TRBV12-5,CASGFGQGVNTEAFF,TGTGCTAGTGGTTTTGGGCAGGGGGTGAACACTGAAGCTTTCTTT
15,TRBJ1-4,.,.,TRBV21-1,CASSKKGGENEKLFF,TGTGCCAGCAGCAAAAAGGGAGGGGAGAATGAAAAACTGTTTTTT
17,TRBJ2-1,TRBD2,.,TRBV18,CASSRTSGARSYNEQFF,TGTGCCAGCTCACGCACTAGCGGGGCCCGCTCCTACAATGAGCAGTTCTTC
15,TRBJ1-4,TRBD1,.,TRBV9,CASSVGDRGGEKLFF,TGTGCCAGCAGCGTAGGGGACAGGGGAGGGGAAAAACTGTTTTTT
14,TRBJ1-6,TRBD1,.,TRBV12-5,CASGGDSNNSPLHF,TGTGCTAGTGGCGGGGACAGTAATAATTCACCCCTCCACTTT
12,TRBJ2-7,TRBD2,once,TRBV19,CALTGGGSEQYF,TGTGCCCTAACGGGGGGTGGCTCCGAGCAGTACTTC
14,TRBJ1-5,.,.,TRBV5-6,CASSLGGGDQPQHF,TGTGCCAGCAGCTTGGGTGGGGGGGATCAGCCCCAGCATTTT
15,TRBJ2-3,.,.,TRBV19,CASRPDVLLSDTQYF,TGTGCCAGTAGACCAGACGTGCTACTAAGTGATACGCAGTATTTT
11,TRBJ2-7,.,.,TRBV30,CAWSPSYEQYF,TGTGCCTGGAGTCCGAGCTACGAGCAGTACTTC
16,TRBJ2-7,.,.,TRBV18,CASSPPGGLNSYEQYF,TGTGCCAGCTCACCACCGGGGGGACTGAACTCCTACGAGCAGTACTTC
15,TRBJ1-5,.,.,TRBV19,CASSPKGGGNQPQHF,TGTGCCAGTAGTCCAAAGGGGGGGGGCAATCAGCCCCAGCATTTT
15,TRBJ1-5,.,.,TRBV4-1,CASSQDQGLNQPQHF,TGCGCCAGCAGCCAAGATCAGGGGTTGAATCAGCCCCAGCATTTT
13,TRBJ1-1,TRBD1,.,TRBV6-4,CASRRQGNTEAFF,TGTGCCAGCAGAAGACAGGGGAACACTGAAGCTTTCTTT
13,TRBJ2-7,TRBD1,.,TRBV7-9,CASSWDSSYEQYF,TGTGCCAGCAGCTGGGACAGCTCCTACGAGCAGTACTTC
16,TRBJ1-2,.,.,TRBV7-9,CASSLGTRGSGVGYTF,TGTGCCAGCAGCCTAGGTACCCGTGGATCGGGGGTTGGCTACACCTTC
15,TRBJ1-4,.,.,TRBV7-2,CASSLAAGDGEKLFF,TGTGCCAGCAGCTTAGCAGCGGGGGACGGTGAAAAACTGTTTTTT
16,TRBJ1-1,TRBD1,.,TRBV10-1,CASSSKVGQVSSEAFF,TGCGCCAGCAGTTCGAAGGTGGGACAGGTCTCGAGTGAAGCTTTCTTT
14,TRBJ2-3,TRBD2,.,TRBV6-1,CASSEGLGADTQYF,TGTGCCAGCAGTGAGGGACTAGGGGCAGATACGCAGTATTTT
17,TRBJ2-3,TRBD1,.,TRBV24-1,CATSESGTGPPTDTQYF,TGTGCCACCAGTGAGTCCGGGACAGGCCCCCCCACAGATACGCAGTATTTT
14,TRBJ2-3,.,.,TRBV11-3,CASSLELPPDTQYF,TGTGCCAGCAGCTTAGAACTCCCGCCAGATACGCAGTATTTT
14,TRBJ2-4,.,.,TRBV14,CASSQDHSFNIQYF,TGTGCCAGCAGCCAAGATCACAGCTTTAACATTCAGTACTTC
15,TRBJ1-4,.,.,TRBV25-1,CASSATTTSNEKLFF,TGTGCCAGCAGTGCGACGACAACCTCTAATGAAAAACTGTTTTTT
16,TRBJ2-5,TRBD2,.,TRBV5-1,CASSLGLAGGQETQYF,TGCGCCAGCAGCCTGGGACTAGCGGGGGGTCAAGAGACCCAGTACTTC
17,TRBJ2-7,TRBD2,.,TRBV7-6,CASSFGTSGASDYEQYF,TGTGCCAGCAGCTTCGGGACTAGCGGGGCCTCGGACTACGAGCAGTACTTC
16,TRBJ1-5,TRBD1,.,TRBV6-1,CASSEGAQGAVRPQHF,TGTGCCAGCAGTGAAGGAGCACAGGGGGCGGTGAGGCCCCAGCATTTT
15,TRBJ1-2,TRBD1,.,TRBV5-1,CASSYFRQGDYGYTF,TGCGCCAGCAGCTACTTCAGACAGGGCGACTATGGCTACACCTTC
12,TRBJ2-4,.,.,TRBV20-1,CSASRREHIQYF,TGCAGTGCCAGTAGACGGGAGCACATTCAGTACTTC
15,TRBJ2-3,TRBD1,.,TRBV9,CASSWTGGSTDTQYF,TGTGCCAGCAGCTGGACAGGGGGTAGCACAGATACGCAGTATTTT
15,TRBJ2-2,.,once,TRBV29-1,CSAFGGDSANGELFF,TGCAGCGCGTTCGGCGGGGACAGTGCCAACGGGGAGCTGTTTTTT
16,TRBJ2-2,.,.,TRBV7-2,CASRRNRVGHTGELFF,TGTGCCAGCAGACGGAACAGGGTTGGGCACACCGGGGAGCTGTTTTTT
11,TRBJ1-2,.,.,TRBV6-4,CASSDSRGYTF,TGTGCCAGCAGTGACTCGAGGGGCTACACCTTC
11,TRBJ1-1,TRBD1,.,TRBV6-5,CASSRGQQAFF,TGTGCCAGCAGCCGGGGACAGCAAGCTTTCTTT
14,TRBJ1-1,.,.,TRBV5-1,CASSFLAGNTEAFF,TGCGCCAGCAGCTTTCTCGCCGGGAACACTGAAGCTTTCTTT
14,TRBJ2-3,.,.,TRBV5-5,CASSLVGGPDTQYF,TGTGCCAGCAGCTTGGTTGGGGGCCCAGATACGCAGTATTTT
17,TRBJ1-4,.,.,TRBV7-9,CASSFRPTASTNEKLFF,TGTGCCAGCAGCTTTCGTCCTACAGCCTCAACTAATGAAAAACTGTTTTTT
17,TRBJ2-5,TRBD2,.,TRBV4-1,CASSQLRLAGLQETQYF,TGCGCCAGCAGCCAACTTCGACTAGCGGGGCTGCAAGAGACCCAGTACTTC
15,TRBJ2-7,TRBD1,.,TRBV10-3,CAISEGKTGRNEQYF,TGTGCCATCAGTGAAGGGAAGACAGGGCGAAACGAGCAGTACTTC
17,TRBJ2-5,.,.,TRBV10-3,CAISEWARGQKQETQYF,TGTGCCATCAGTGAGTGGGCCCGCGGACAGAAACAAGAGACCCAGTACTTC
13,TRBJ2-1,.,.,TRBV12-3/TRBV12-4,CASTSFLAGEQFF,TGTGCCAGCACTTCCTTTCTAGCTGGTGAGCAGTTCTTC
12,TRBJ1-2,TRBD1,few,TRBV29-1,CSVKQGDRGYTF,TGCAGCGTAAAACAGGGGGACAGGGGCTACACCTTC
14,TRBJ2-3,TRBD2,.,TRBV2,CARQMASGDDTQYF,TGTGCCAGACAGATGGCTAGCGGTGACGATACGCAGTATTTT
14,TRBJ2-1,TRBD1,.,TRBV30,CAWRPMQQGNEQFF,TGTGCCTGGAGGCCCATGCAACAGGGGAATGAGCAGTTCTTC
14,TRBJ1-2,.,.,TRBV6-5,CASSPGGDNYGYTF,TGTGCCAGCAGTCCCGGGGGGGACAACTATGGCTACACCTTC
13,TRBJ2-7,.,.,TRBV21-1,CASRLTDHYEQYF,TGTGCCAGCAGGCTGACAGACCATTACGAGCAGTACTTC
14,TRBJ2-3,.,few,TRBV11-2,CASSLGGRVVTQYF,TGTGCCAGCAGCTTAGGGGGGCGCGTCGTTACGCAGTATTTT
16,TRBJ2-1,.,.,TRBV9,CASSSMGGISYNEQFF,TGTGCCAGCAGCTCAATGGGGGGTATCTCCTACAATGAGCAGTTCTTC
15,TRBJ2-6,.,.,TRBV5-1,CASSVGVAGANVLTF,TGCGCCAGCAGCGTAGGGGTGGCTGGGGCCAACGTCCTGACTTTC
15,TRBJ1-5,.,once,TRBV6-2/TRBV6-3,CASSSYRLRNQPQHF,TGTGCCAGCAGTTCCTACCGTCTCCGAAATCAGCCCCAGCATTTT
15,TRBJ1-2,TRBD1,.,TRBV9,CASSASGTGGNGYTF,TGTGCCAGCAGCGCATCCGGGACAGGGGGTAATGGCTACACCTTC
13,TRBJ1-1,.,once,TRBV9,CASSVDFDSEAFF,TGTGCCAGCAGCGTAGACTTTGACAGTGAAGCTTTCTTT
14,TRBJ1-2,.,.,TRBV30,CAWSVDRMRYGYTF,TGTGCCTGGAGTGTCGACAGGATGAGATATGGCTACACCTTC